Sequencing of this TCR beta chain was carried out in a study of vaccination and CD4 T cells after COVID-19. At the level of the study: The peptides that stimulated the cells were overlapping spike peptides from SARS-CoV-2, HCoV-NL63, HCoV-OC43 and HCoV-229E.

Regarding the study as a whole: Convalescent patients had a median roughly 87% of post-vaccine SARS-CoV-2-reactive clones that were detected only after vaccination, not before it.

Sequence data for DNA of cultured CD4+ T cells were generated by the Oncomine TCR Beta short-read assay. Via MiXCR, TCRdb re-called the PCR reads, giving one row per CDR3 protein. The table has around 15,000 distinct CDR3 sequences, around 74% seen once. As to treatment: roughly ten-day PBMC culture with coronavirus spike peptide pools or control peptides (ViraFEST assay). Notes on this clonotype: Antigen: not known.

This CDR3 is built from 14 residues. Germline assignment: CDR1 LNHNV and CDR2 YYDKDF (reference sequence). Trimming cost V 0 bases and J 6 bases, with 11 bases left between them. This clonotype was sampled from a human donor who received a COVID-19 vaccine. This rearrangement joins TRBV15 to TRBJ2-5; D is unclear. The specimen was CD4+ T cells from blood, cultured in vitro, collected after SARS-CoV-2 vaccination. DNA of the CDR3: TGTGCCACCAGCAGAGATCCCACCCTGCAGACCCAGTACTTC. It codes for CATSRDPTLQTQYF.